The next 23 T cell receptor beta chains were all read from a single sample in a study of blood T cell repertoires in COVID-19 (dated by TCRdb to about 2020). The library relied on the immunoSEQ multiplex PCR assay. Here the immuneACCESS table is served through TCRdb, limited to in-frame sequences with V and J called. Missing clones are a known gap in these copies; in checked studies unresolved V genes cover under half, and the rest lacks a known reason. The sample table contains tens of thousands of clones; only one count was recorded for just under 80% of them. The ten largest clones take up over 25% of the sample. The sequencing input was peripheral blood. These receptors were collected from a human donor in a cohort sampled during active COVID-19.

The rearrangement uses TRBV18 and TRBJ1-2; D not certain. The CDR3 covers 14 residues. Trimming took off 2 bases at V and 4 bases at J, with 11 bases between the two ends. Germline lookup yields CDR1 KGHSH and CDR2 LQKENI. This CDR3 is CASSPSSGSYGYTF. In DNA, the CDR3 is TGTGCCAGCTCACCAAGTTCTGGGAGCTATGGCTACACCTTC.

This chain links TRBV2 with TRBJ2-1, with D maybe TRBD2 (6 bases). Trimming left V 6 bases short and J 6 bases short, with 12 bases between. The CDR3 length is 13 residues. The germline V gene has CDR1 SNHLY and CDR2 FYNNEI. The CDR3 is CASRGGLSNEQFF. The CDR3, as DNA: TGTGCCAGCAGAGGAGGGCTTAGCAATGAGCAGTTCTTC. The complete variable domain, with remaining parts taken from reference TRBV2 and TRBJ2-1, reads EPEVTQTPSHQVTQMGQEVILRCVPISNHLYFYWYRQILGQKVEFLVSFYNNEISEKSEIFDDQFSVERPDGSNFTLKIRSTKLEDSAMYFCASRGGLSNEQFFGPGTRLTVL.

The chain recombines TRBV6-5 with TRBJ1-5; the D is unclear. Trimming stripped 5 bases from V and 2 bases from J, with 10 bases between. In germline, CDR1 is MNHEY, CDR2 SVGAGI. The CDR3 runs 14 residues. CDR3 in amino acids: CASSPGQGNQPQHF. The CDR3 nucleotides are TGTGCCAGCAGTCCCGGCCAGGGCAATCAGCCCCAGCATTTT.

V gene TRBV7-8 combines with J gene TRBJ2-1, with a weak D call TRBD2 (5 bases). The CDR3 totals 14 residues. Germline V gene data show CDR1 as SGHVS and CDR2 as FQNEAQ. V gave up 5 bases and J gave up 4 bases, with 12 bases separating them. The CDR3, as DNA: TGTGCCAGCAGCCCGGACTGGGGTTACAATGAGCAGTTCTTC. This translates into CASSPDWGYNEQFF. The full variable domain, in which reference TRBV7-8 and TRBJ2-1 provide the parts outside the CDR3, is GAGVSQSPRYKVAKRGQDVALRCDPISGHVSLFWYQQALGQGPEFLTYFQNEAQLDKSGLPSDRFFAERPEGSVSTLKIQRTQQEDSAVYLCASSPDWGYNEQFFGPGTRLTVL.

The chain is built from TRBV5-1 and TRBJ2-1; 10 positions agree with TRBD2. Per the germline V gene, CDR1 is SGHRS and CDR2 is YFSETQ. The V segment lost 0 bases and the J segment 0 bases; nucleotides outside the gene matches: 6. The CDR3 is 18 amino acids. CDR3 nucleotides: TGCGCCAGCAGCTTGGGGGACGCTAGCGGGGGCTCCTACAATGAGCAGTTCTTC. Encoded protein: CASSLGDASGGSYNEQFF. The whole variable domain, remainder taken from reference TRBV5-1 and TRBJ2-1, is KAGVTQTPRYLIKTRGQQVTLSCSPISGHRSVSWYQQTPGQGLQFLFEYFSETQRNKGNFPGRFSGRQFSNSRSEMNVSTLELGDSALYLCASSLGDASGGSYNEQFFGPGTRLTVL.

This chain uses TRBV6-6 with TRBJ1-4; 8 positions agree with TRBD1. Germline loops: CDR1 MNHNY, CDR2 SVGAGI (reference sequence). CDR3 length: 13 amino acids. Trimming at V came to 6 bases and at J to 11 bases, leaving 8 bases not matched to a gene. This CDR3 is CASSLTGEGKLFF. The DNA for the CDR3 is TGTGCCAGCAGCCTGACAGGGGAGGGGAAACTGTTTTTT.

A single count supports this clone. The rearrangement links TRBV3-1 (or the pseudogene TRBV3-2) to TRBJ2-3, with 7 bases identical to TRBD2. V was pared by 0 bases and J by 5 bases, with 8 bases of the junction left unmatched. The CDR3 is 16 residues long. The germline V gene encodes CDR1 LGHDT and CDR2 YNNKEL (reference sequence). CDR3 nucleotides: TGTGCCAGCAGCCAAGATACCGCGGGGGATAGAGATACGCAGTATTTT. As protein: CASSQDTAGDRDTQYF.

The chain joins TRBV7-9 to TRBJ2-7, with TRBD1 matching 9 bases. With 8 bases clipped from V and 5 bases from J, the junction kept 10 bases outside the gene matches. The CDR3 has 14 amino acids. The germline V gene encodes CDR1 SEHNR and CDR2 FQNEAQ (reference sequence). CDR3 DNA: TGTGCCAGCTCCCAAGGGGACAGGGTAGACGAGCAGTACTTC. Translating it yields CASSQGDRVDEQYF.

The chain uses TRBV7-2 and TRBJ1-4; weak D call: TRBD1 (5 bases). The CDR3 is made up of 14 amino acids. Deletions cut 2 bases from V and 12 bases from J, with 16 bases between. The V gene's germline CDR1 is SGHTA and CDR2 FQGNSA. DNA of the CDR3: TGTGCCAGCAGCTTACAGGGCCGCGGGGCCCAACTGTTTTTT. It encodes CASSLQGRGAQLFF. The whole variable domain, remainder taken from reference TRBV7-2 and TRBJ1-4, is GAGVSQSPSNKVTEKGKDVELRCDPISGHTALYWYRQSLGQGLEFLIYFQGNSAPDKSGLPSDRFSAERTGGSVSTLTIQRTQQEDSAVYLCASSLQGRGAQLFFGSGTQLSVL.

This clone was recorded once. This sequence joins TRBV27 and TRBJ1-6; D is unclear. CDR1 and CDR2 (germline): MNHEY, SMNVEV (reference sequence). The CDR3 sequence is 13 residues long. Trimming took off 2 bases at V and 8 bases at J, with 7 bases between the two ends. CDR3 bases: TGTGCCAGCAGTTTACGAGGAGATTCACCCCTCCACTTT. Translating gives CASSLRGDSPLHF.

The chain uses TRBV5-8 and TRBJ2-3; D gene ambiguous. The CDR3 extends over 14 amino acids. CDR1 SGHTS and CDR2 YDEGEE come from the germline V gene. Trimming cost V 0 bases and J 3 bases, with 8 bases left between them. The CDR3 sequence is CASSLGLPTDTQYF. CDR3 nucleotide sequence: TGTGCCAGCAGCTTGGGACTGCCGACAGATACGCAGTATTTT.

This clone was detected a few times. The chain recombines TRBV5-1 with TRBJ1-4; 12 bases align to TRBD1. CDR3 length: 15 residues. CDR1 is SGHRS, CDR2 YFSETQ, per germline. J was trimmed by 8 bases and V by 4 bases; bases with no gene match: 6. CDR3 sequence reads: CASSAGQGAREKLFF. The CDR3 nucleotides read TGCGCCAGCAGCGCGGGACAGGGGGCTAGGGAAAAACTGTTTTTT.

As DNA, the CDR3 is TGTGCCAGTGGGAGAGATAACCCGGTCACTGAAGCTTTCTTT. It specifies CASGRDNPVTEAFF. The genes are TRBV19 and TRBJ1-1, with D uncertain. This CDR3 contains 14 residues. V lost 8 bases and J lost 4, with 17 bases in between. The germline CDR1 and CDR2 sequences are LNHDA and SQIVND (reference sequence).

This clone is classed as medium-sized. This chain connects TRBV6-5 to TRBJ1-6, with D tentatively TRBD1 (6 bases). V gave up 4 bases and J gave up 8 bases, with 15 bases separating them. This CDR3 contains 15 residues. Germline loops: CDR1 MNHEY, CDR2 SVGAGI. The CDR3 DNA is TGTGCCAGCAGTTTGCAGGGGAGTCGTCATTCACCCCTCCACTTT. It specifies CASSLQGSRHSPLHF.

V gene TRBV20-1 combines with J gene TRBJ2-7; the D gene is possibly TRBD1 (5 bases). V was clipped by 5 bases and J by 5 bases, with 10 bases between them. The CDR3 length is 11 residues. In germline, CDR1 is DFQATT, CDR2 SNEGSKA (reference sequence). In DNA form, the CDR3 reads TGCAGTGCTGGTGAAGGGGACGAGCAGTACTTC. Encoded protein: CSAGEGDEQYF.

The chain has TRBV5-5 and TRBJ2-1, with D possibly being TRBD1 (5 bases). Germline CDR1 is SGHKS and CDR2 is YYEKEE (reference sequence). With 3 bases removed from V and 13 bases from J, the gap between germline ends came to 14 bases. The CDR3 length is 12 residues. CDR3 residues: CASSSYGQYQFF. The CDR3 DNA reads TGTGCCAGCAGCTCTTACGGACAATATCAGTTCTTC. Using reference TRBV5-5 and TRBJ2-1 for the parts outside the CDR3, the full variable domain is DAGVTQSPTHLIKTRGQQVTLRCSPISGHKSVSWYQQVLGQGPQFIFQYYEKEERGRGNFPDRFSARQFPNYSSELNVNALLLGDSALYLCASSSYGQYQFFGPGTRLTVL.

J is TRBJ1-2 and V is TRBV28; 7 bases are a match to TRBD1. V dropped 8 bases and J dropped 4; count of bases not matched to a gene: 4. This CDR3 is 12 amino acids long. Germline V gene lookup returns CDR1 MDHEN and CDR2 SYDVKM. The CDR3 loop reads CASRDSVYGYTF. The CDR3 nucleotides are TGTGCCAGCCGGGACAGTGTCTATGGCTACACCTTC.

This clone was seen a few times. The rearrangement joins TRBV11-2 to TRBJ2-3, with a possible D match to TRBD1 (6 bases). Germline V CDR1 and CDR2: SGHAT, FQNNGV. The CDR3 runs to 15 residues. The V and J ends lost 0 bases and 3 bases respectively, with 10 bases between them. CDR3 coding DNA: TGTGCCAGCAGCTTAGATCAGGGGCAAACAGATACGCAGTATTTT. This codes for CASSLDQGQTDTQYF.

The chain has TRBV3-1 (or the pseudogene TRBV3-2) and TRBJ2-7, with 8 bases fitting TRBD1. Germline trimming cut 2 bases from V and 7 bases from J; bases unmatched to any gene: 4. The CDR3 is 13 amino acids. Germline CDR1 is LGHDT and CDR2 is YNNKEL (reference sequence). Here the CDR3 reads CASSQFTGGEQYF. CDR3 DNA sequence: TGTGCCAGCAGCCAATTCACAGGGGGGGAGCAGTACTTC.

V usage is TRBV11-2 and J usage is TRBJ2-7; possibly TRBD2 for D (5 bases). CDR1 is SGHAT, CDR2 FQNNGV, per germline. This CDR3 has 18 residues. Trimming left V 1 base short and J 1 base short, with 20 bases between. For the CDR3, the DNA is TGTGCCAGCAGCTTAGTTGGGAGCCCCCTGGGCGCTTCCTACGAGCAGTACTTC. It codes for CASSLVGSPLGASYEQYF.

The rearrangement uses TRBV4-1 and TRBJ1-1; D unresolved. Per the germline V gene, CDR1 is MGHRA and CDR2 is YSYEKL. The CDR3 is made up of 15 amino acids. With 4 bases removed from V and 11 bases from J, the gap between germline ends came to 23 bases. CDR3 coding DNA: TGCGCCAGCAGCCCGACCGGGGTCAGATCTACTTTGGCTTTCTTT. Translating gives CASSPTGVRSTLAFF.

The V gene is TRBV18, the J gene TRBJ1-1, with 7 bases fitting TRBD1. Trimming removed 2 bases from V and 4 bases from J; junction bases left unmatched: 7. CDR1 is KGHSH, CDR2 LQKENI, per germline. This CDR3 is 15 amino acids long. CDR3 in amino acids: CASSPVQGSGTEAFF. The CDR3 region has the DNA TGTGCCAGCTCACCAGTACAGGGGTCGGGCACTGAAGCTTTCTTT.

The J gene is TRBJ2-1, the V gene TRBV6-5; the D gene is possibly TRBD2 (5 bases). The CDR3 spans 15 residues. Germline loops: CDR1 MNHEY, CDR2 SVGAGI. Deletions cut 6 bases from V and 7 bases from J, with 19 bases between. The CDR3 sequence: CASSSTGLIGNEQFF. For the CDR3, the DNA is TGTGCCAGCAGCTCGACGGGGTTGATTGGGAATGAGCAGTTCTTC.